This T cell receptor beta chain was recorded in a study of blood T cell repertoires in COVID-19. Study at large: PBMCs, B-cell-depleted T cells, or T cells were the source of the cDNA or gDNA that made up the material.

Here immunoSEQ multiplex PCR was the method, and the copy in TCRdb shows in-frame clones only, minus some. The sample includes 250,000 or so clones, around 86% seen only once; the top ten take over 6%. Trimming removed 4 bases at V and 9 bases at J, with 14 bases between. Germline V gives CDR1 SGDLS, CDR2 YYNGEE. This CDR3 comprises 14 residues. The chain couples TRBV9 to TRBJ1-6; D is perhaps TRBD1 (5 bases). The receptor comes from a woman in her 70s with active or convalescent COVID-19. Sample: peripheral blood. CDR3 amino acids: CASSQGGVSSPLHF. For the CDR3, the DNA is TGTGCCAGCAGCCAGGGCGGAGTCAGTTCACCCCTCCACTTT.